The text below deals with one TCR beta chain. In the PCR, 60 Vbeta and 13 Jbeta primers were used. Using immunoSEQ multiplex PCR, the repertoire was profiled, and TCRdb retains in-frame clones only, with some absent. The repertoire holds more than 90,000 clones, with 60% to 80% as singletons. Germline loops: CDR1 SGHVS, CDR2 FQNEAQ. V trimming: 3 bases; J trimming: 9 bases; junction bases outside the gene matches: 8. The CDR3 has 15 residues. The data stem from a study of cytomegalovirus exposure and HLA in healthy donors. The sample was PBMCs. V is TRBV7-8 and J is TRBJ2-1; TRBD2 agrees at 10 bases. The clonotype comes from a man aged 50-60 years in good health and CMV-seropositive. The CDR3 spells CASSFTISSGGEQFF. CDR3 sequence (DNA): TGTGCCAGCAGCTTTACGATCTCTAGCGGGGGTGAGCAGTTCTTC.